The clone carrying this T cell receptor (beta chain) was observed at least ten times. The source of the sample is a study of blood T cells in healthy people across ages. This CDR3 region has 12 residues. CDR1 and CDR2 (germline): MGHDK, SYGVNS. Then a second PCR, running roughly 6 to 12 cycles, was carried out with a sample-barcoded 5' primer and a J-beta primer mix. One entry per CDR3 protein, called by TCRdb with MiXCR from the 5' RACE reads. The sample gives around 1,000,000 distinct CDR3 sequences, under 30% of which show up once; about 0.69% is in the top ten. These data are also associated with another study on T cells of mothers and their children. That source adds: There were no persistent microchimeric T cell clones detected.

This TCR was recovered from a girl aged 2 to 9 in good health. Source material: blood. This rearrangement joins TRBV25-1 to TRBJ2-5, with D unresolved. The J call may be faulty, since TRBJ2-7 better matches the DNA end. The CDR3 spells CASSWETYEQYF. CDR3 bases: TGTGCCAGCAGTTGGGAAACCTACGAGCAGTACTTC.